What follows are 9 T cell receptor beta chains derived from one specimen sequenced in a study of CD8 T cells in Susac syndrome. Reverse transcription used roughly 0.45 to 1 ug RNA and random hexamers. From the immunoSEQ multiplex PCR reads, TCRdb called clonotypes with MiXCR, one entry per CDR3 protein. The sample has approximately 150,000 distinct CDR3 sequences, almost 96% seen once. Sequenced: CD4+ T cells from PBMCs. The source is a human donor with Susac syndrome.

This sequence joins TRBV24-1 and TRBJ2-3, with a tentative D call TRBD2 (6 bases). The germline gives CDR1 KGHDR, CDR2 SFDVKD. The CDR3 consists of 12 residues. V was clipped by 7 bases and J by 8 bases, with 12 bases between them. The chain's CDR3 is CATRGGAGTQYF. The CDR3 DNA follows: TGTGCCACCAGGGGGGGAGCCGGTACGCAGTATTTT.

The chain links TRBV19 to TRBJ2-5; no clear D gene. This CDR3 comprises 14 residues. Trimming removed 6 bases at V and 5 bases at J, with 16 bases between. CDR1 LNHDA and CDR2 SQIVND come from the germline V gene (reference sequence). CDR3 residues: CASRPAVDGETQYF. In DNA, the CDR3 is TGTGCCAGTAGACCCGCGGTGGATGGGGAGACCCAGTACTTC.

This clonotype was seen a few times. The rearrangement uses TRBV12-3 or TRBV12-4 and TRBJ2-5; D is tentatively TRBD1 or TRBD2 (5 bases each). CDR3 length: 13 amino acids. Trimming shortened V by 3 bases and J by 1 base, and 6 bases separated the two germline ends. CDR3 amino acids: CASSFGGQETQYF. CDR3 DNA sequence: TGTGCCAGCAGTTTTGGGGGCCAAGAGACCCAGTACTTC.

CDR3 residues: CSAEGQGRNEQFF. The DNA of the CDR3 is TGCAGTGCTGAGGGACAGGGTCGCAATGAGCAGTTCTTC. The chain combines TRBV20-1 with TRBJ2-1; 9 bases match TRBD1. The CDR3 contains 13 residues. Germline CDR1 DFQATT, CDR2 SNEGSKA (reference sequence). The V segment lost 5 bases and the J segment 6 bases; nucleotides outside the gene matches: 5.

The genes are TRBV29-1 and TRBJ2-1; 7 nucleotides match TRBD1. The V gene end was trimmed by 3 bases and the J gene end by 7 bases; junction bases not matched to a gene: 9. Germline CDR1 is SQVTM and CDR2 is ANQGSEA. The CDR3 sequence is 14 residues long. The chain's CDR3 is CSVDSRGSPNEQFF. The CDR3, as DNA: TGCAGCGTTGACTCCAGGGGGTCCCCTAATGAGCAGTTCTTC.

The rearrangement joins TRBV28 to TRBJ2-3, with 7 bases matching TRBD2. The ends lost 6 bases at V and 0 bases at J; junction bases unmatched: 6. The CDR3 runs 15 residues. Germline assignment: CDR1 MDHEN and CDR2 SYDVKM. The CDR3: CASSASGPSTDTQYF. The CDR3 coding sequence is TGTGCCAGCAGCGCTAGCGGCCCTAGCACAGATACGCAGTATTTT. Together with reference TRBV28 and TRBJ2-3, the CDR3 gives the full variable domain: DVKVTQSSRYLVKRTGEKVFLECVQDMDHENMFWYRQDPGLGLRLIYFSYDVKMKEKGDIPEGYSVSREKKERFSLILESASTNQTSMYLCASSASGPSTDTQYFGPGTRLTVL.

The J gene is TRBJ1-1, the V gene TRBV5-6; D possibly corresponds to TRBD1 (6 bases). This CDR3 has 12 residues. Germline-derived CDR1 and CDR2 are SGHDT and YYEEEE. V lost 4 bases and J 5 bases, leaving 9 bases between the germline ends. This CDR3 reads CASSTTGTEAFF. DNA of the CDR3: TGTGCCAGCAGCACAACAGGGACTGAAGCTTTCTTT.

The genes are TRBV11-2 and TRBJ2-5; the D gene is possibly TRBD2 (6 bases). This CDR3 has 14 residues. Germline values: CDR1 SGHAT, CDR2 FQNNGV. With 4 bases removed from V and 6 bases from J, the gap between germline ends came to 15 bases. The CDR3 region has the DNA TGTGCCAGCAGCTCTGGGGGACTGTCTAAGACCCAGTACTTC. Its protein product is CASSSGGLSKTQYF.

The chain recombines TRBV6-5 with TRBJ2-6; D unclear. The V and J ends lost 3 bases and 0 bases respectively, with 6 bases between them. CDR3 size: 15 residues. From germline, CDR1 is MNHEY and CDR2 SVGAGI. This CDR3 is CASSYDRSGANVLTF. CDR3 bases: TGTGCCAGCAGTTATGATCGCTCTGGGGCCAACGTCCTGACTTTC.